Listed below are T cell receptor beta chains from one sample, sequenced in a study of cytomegalovirus exposure and HLA in healthy donors. Produced via immunoSEQ multiplex PCR; TCRdb's table is partial and in-frame only. The top ten clones hold roughly 51% of a sample with tens of thousands of clones, 70% to 80% of them seen once. The specimen was PBMCs. The receptors were gathered from a man in his fifties in good health and CMV-seropositive. Each CDR3 is given with its conserved first and last residue. D genes are given only for firm matches. Expanded clones are given a class, and other clones once, few, many or no size at all.

clone_size j_call d_call cdr3_length v_call cdr3_nt cdr3_aa
- TRBJ2-1 TRBD2 16 TRBV27 TGTGCCAGCAGTTTCACTAGCGGTCTCTCCTACAATGAGCAGTTCTTC CASSFTSGLSYNEQFF
- TRBJ2-3 TRBD2 14 TRBV2 TGTGCCACCGAAATAGCGGGCCGCACAGATACGCAGTATTTT CATEIAGRTDTQYF
- TRBJ2-5 - 15 TRBV14 TGTGCCAGCAGCCAAGATCTTTGGCAGGGATCCTCCCAGTACTTC CASSQDLWQGSSQYF
- TRBJ2-1 TRBD1 16 TRBV5-1 TGCGCCAGCAGCCTACTCGGGGGACAGGGGGACAATGAGCAGTTCTTC CASSLLGGQGDNEQFF
- TRBJ2-7 - 15 TRBV6-1 TGTGCCAGCTCCCGGTCGGGACTCCTTTCCTACGAGCAGTACTTC CASSRSGLLSYEQYF
- TRBJ2-5 - 14 TRBV5-1 TGCGCCAGCAGCTCAGGACTGGGAAGGGAGACCCAGTACTTC CASSSGLGRETQYF
- TRBJ2-2 - 14 TRBV2 TGTGCCAGTCGGGGAACATCATACACCGGGGAGCTGTTTTTT CASRGTSYTGELFF
- TRBJ2-2 TRBD1 16 TRBV28 TGTGCCAGCAGTTTCGGACAGGGGATAGACACCGGGGAGCTGTTTTTT CASSFGQGIDTGELFF
- TRBJ2-3 - 11 TRBV5-1 TGCGCCAGCTCCCTATCAGATACGCAGTATTTT CASSLSDTQYF
once TRBJ1-1 - 15 TRBV30 TGTGCCTGGAGTTATGGGGGGGGAATGAACACTGAAGCTTTCTTT CAWSYGGGMNTEAFF
- TRBJ1-1 TRBD1 15 TRBV28 TGTGCCAGCAGTTTCCCGGGACAGGGAAACACTGAAGCTTTCTTT CASSFPGQGNTEAFF
- TRBJ2-5 TRBD2 16 TRBV7-2 TGTGCCAGCAGCTTAACTAGCGGGGGGTACCAAGAGACCCAGTACTTC CASSLTSGGYQETQYF
- TRBJ2-1 - 15 TRBV18 TGTGCCAGCTCACCGGAGCGAAGGAGGTACAATGAGCAGTTCTTC CASSPERRRYNEQFF
- TRBJ2-7 - 16 TRBV19 TGTGCCAGTAGTATAGGGACAGGGTCGCTAGCGGGGCGTCAGTACTTC CASSIGTGSLAGRQYF
few TRBJ2-2 - 13 TRBV19 TGTGCCGGCCGAGGAGAGAGGGCCGGGGAGCTGTTTTTT CAGRGERAGELFF
- TRBJ1-2 TRBD1 15 TRBV6-5 TGTGCCAGCAGCCCCACAGGGGGCGACCCTCGTGGCTACACCTTC CASSPTGGDPRGYTF
- TRBJ2-7 TRBD2 16 TRBV5-1 TGCGCCACCCCGGAGGGTAGCGGGAGTATAACCTACGAGCAGTACTTC CATPEGSGSITYEQYF
- TRBJ1-4 - 13 TRBV6-5 TGTGCCAGCAGTGAGTACAGTCCGGAAAAACTGTTTTTT CASSEYSPEKLFF
- TRBJ2-7 - 14 TRBV7-2 TGTGCCAGCAGCTTAGGTGGGGGGTCCTACGAGCAGTACTTC CASSLGGGSYEQYF
- TRBJ2-5 - 16 TRBV4-1 TGCGCCAGCAGCCAAGGCAGGTCGGAAATGGGAGAGACCCAGTACTTC CASSQGRSEMGETQYF
few TRBJ2-1 TRBD2 14 TRBV6-6 TGTGCCAGCTCCGAGGGGGGACTAGACAATGAGCAGTTCTTC CASSEGGLDNEQFF
- TRBJ2-7 - 14 TRBV7-9 TGTGCCAGCAGCTTAAGGGGCCAAAGCTACGAGCAGTACTTC CASSLRGQSYEQYF
- TRBJ2-3 - 12 TRBV30 TGTGCCTGGAGTCCTGGCGGGAATACGCAGTATTTT CAWSPGGNTQYF
- TRBJ1-1 - 17 TRBV7-9 TGTGCCAGCAGCCCACGGGGACACGGGGTCATGAACACTGAAGCTTTCTTT CASSPRGHGVMNTEAFF
- TRBJ1-1 TRBD1 14 TRBV2 TGTGCCAGCACAGGGACAGGGGGAAACACTGAAGCTTTCTTT CASTGTGGNTEAFF
- TRBJ2-1 TRBD1 15 TRBV5-1 TGCGCCAGCAGCTTGGAGGGACAGAAGGGCAATGGGCAGTTCTTC CASSLEGQKGNGQFF
few TRBJ2-3 TRBD2 13 TRBV29-1 TGCAGCGTTGAAGCACTAGCGGGAGTCACGCAGTATTTT CSVEALAGVTQYF
few TRBJ2-7 - 16 TRBV4-1 TGCGCCAGCAGCCAAGACGCCGGAAAAGGCTACTACGAGCCGTACTTC CASSQDAGKGYYEPYF
- TRBJ1-6 TRBD1 15 TRBV5-8 TGTGCCAGCAGCTCGGACAGGGGGCAGGTCACACCCCTCCACTTT CASSSDRGQVTPLHF
- TRBJ2-2 - 15 TRBV18 TGTGCCAGCTCACCAGCGGCATCGAACACCGGGGAGCTGTTTTTT CASSPAASNTGELFF
- TRBJ2-7 TRBD2 14 TRBV2 TGTGCCAGCACGTGGGCTAGCGGGACCTACGAGCAGTACTTC CASTWASGTYEQYF
- TRBJ2-3 TRBD2 15 TRBV6-5 TGTGCCAGCAGTATCGGACTAGGAAGGGCAGATACGCAGTATTTT CASSIGLGRADTQYF
- TRBJ2-5 TRBD1 15 TRBV10-2 TGCGCCAGCAGTGAGCTGAGGGACAGGGTAGAGACCCAGTACTTC CASSELRDRVETQYF
- TRBJ2-5 TRBD2 17 TRBV5-1 TGCGTCAGCAGCGCTACTTCTAGCGGGGGGCCGGCGGAGACCCAGTACTTC CVSSATSSGGPAETQYF
- TRBJ1-2 - 13 TRBV13 TGTGCCAGCAGCTCTCAGGAATACTATGGCTACACCTTC CASSSQEYYGYTF
- TRBJ2-3 - 13 TRBV11-2 TGTGCCAGCAGCTTACTGCAGTTAGATACGCAGTATTTT CASSLLQLDTQYF
- TRBJ1-2 - 13 TRBV6-5 TGTGCCAGCAGTGAAAAGGGGAGGGGTGGCTACACCTTC CASSEKGRGGYTF
few TRBJ2-3 TRBD2 17 TRBV9 TGTGCCAGCAGCGCTCCATGGGGCGGGAGGTCCCCAGATACGCAGTATTTT CASSAPWGGRSPDTQYF
- TRBJ2-3 TRBD2 15 TRBV7-9 TGTGCCAGCAGCTCTAGCGGGGGATATACAGATACGCAGTATTTT CASSSSGGYTDTQYF
- TRBJ1-2 - 15 TRBV4-1 TGCGCCAGCAGCCAAGTGGGGGGAATCTGGTATGGCTACACCTTC CASSQVGGIWYGYTF
- TRBJ1-1 - 15 TRBV6-6 TGTGCCAGCAGTTCCTCGACCGGGTGGAACACTGAAGCTTTCTTT CASSSSTGWNTEAFF
- TRBJ2-7 - 13 TRBV27 TGTGCCAGCAGTATCGCCCAGGCCTACGAGCAGTACTTC CASSIAQAYEQYF